Listed below are T cell receptor beta chains from one sample, sequenced in a study of OX40 agonist ivuxolimab in advanced cancers. Data came from immunoSEQ multiplex PCR; TCRdb stores just in-frame clones and leaves some out. The sample lists around 40,000 clones, around 86% occurring once. The source was CD4+ or CD8+ T cells sorted from blood, collected in a trial of the OX40 agonist ivuxolimab. Receptors were obtained from an adult with an advanced solid tumor such as melanoma, head and neck, liver or kidney cancer. Each CDR3 is given without its conserved first and last residue.

v_call	j_call	cdr3_aa
TRBV18	TRBJ1-2	ASSADPSSAYGYT
TRBV19	TRBJ2-5	ASSVGGAGQETQY
TRBV5-4	TRBJ2-5	ASSSGYQETQY
TRBV11-2	TRBJ2-5	ASSSAFGETQY
TRBV19	TRBJ1-1	ASTPGPYTEAF
TRBV25-1	TRBJ1-1	ASSVDGSTEAF
TRBV6-6	TRBJ2-3	ASSYGGARGDTQY
TRBV7-3	TRBJ1-1	ASSFNGDQNTEAF
TRBV5-8	TRBJ2-7	ASSLAREQY
TRBV5-6	TRBJ1-4	ASSLGQTGNNEKLF
TRBV13	TRBJ1-4	ASSIRRDSEKLF
TRBV6-1	TRBJ2-5	ASSEWAEREETQY
TRBV5-1	TRBJ2-5	ASSLEVEWGTQY
TRBV6-6	TRBJ2-7	ASSYGVYEQY
TRBV21-1	TRBJ2-5	ASSKARDRVPQETQY
TRBV5-4	TRBJ1-2	ASSPSTKINYGYT
TRBV15	TRBJ1-5	ATSIRGSYQPQH
TRBV7-8	TRBJ2-2	ASTPPRDRGFRDTGELF
TRBV11-2	TRBJ2-2	ASSLFPYGANTGELF
TRBV11-2	TRBJ1-1	ASSLVGTEAF
TRBV5-3	TRBJ1-3	ARSLPRGINSGNTIY
TRBV9	TRBJ1-4	ASSLGVATNEKLF
TRBV7-9	TRBJ1-2	ASSGAGEEYYGYT
TRBV5-8	TRBJ2-2	ASSLEWGGVRTGELF
TRBV7-2	TRBJ2-2	ASSLGPTLPSTGELF
TRBV30	TRBJ1-2	AWSAWTAYGYT
TRBV2	TRBJ1-6	ASSDPQSSYNSPLH
TRBV5-4	TRBJ1-2	ASAALMDYGYT
TRBV4-2	TRBJ2-7	ASSQDSSGLAYEQY
TRBV5-1	TRBJ2-5	ASSLGRTQETQY
TRBV4-2	TRBJ2-5	ASSQGVPSGSKLETQY
TRBV7-2	TRBJ1-3	ASSLQGFNTIY
TRBV7-9	TRBJ2-1	ASSVDGRAYNEQF
TRBV28	TRBJ1-5	ASSLSGPIVPQH
TRBV28	TRBJ2-1	ASGIAGGPHDNEQF
TRBV5-1	TRBJ2-3	ASRASDTDTQY
TRBV19	TRBJ2-1	ASSRARGNEQF
TRBV6-4	TRBJ2-1	ASSDSVVGIRNEQF
TRBV30	TRBJ2-7	AWSRGGVREQY
TRBV6-1	TRBJ2-1	ASSGRDRGRSSNNEQF
TRBV18	TRBJ1-2	ASSPVGTPIAEGYT
TRBV7-9	TRBJ2-1	ASSSPGGEQF
TRBV28	TRBJ1-2	ASSPPGSLNYGYT
TRBV5-5	TRBJ1-4	ASSWAWADEKLF
TRBV5-1	TRBJ2-5	ASSPWTSGGATQY
TRBV5-1	TRBJ2-2	ASSLQPRGSTGELF
TRBV6-4	TRBJ1-2	ASSDSNGQAYGYT
TRBV19	TRBJ2-7	ASSGRGTGDYEQY
TRBV19	TRBJ2-1	ASSIDPPSAGGGDEQF
TRBV13	TRBJ2-3	ASSLGGALDTQY
TRBV5-4	TRBJ2-6	ASRVASGRAAGANVLT